The 28 T cell receptor beta chains below were found in one sample sequenced in a study of response to subunit inactivated influenza vaccine. A single record per CDR3 protein comes from TCRdb applying MiXCR to the RT-PCR reads. Of roughly 780,000 distinct CDR3 sequences detected, 18% appear once; the ten largest clones hold 9.5% to 13%. Here the sequenced sample was PBMCs from blood, taken 4 to 6 days after vaccination. The receptors shown here come from a man aged 50 to 59 who received an inactivated influenza vaccine.

There are a few counts of this clonotype. The chain joins TRBV27 to TRBJ2-1, with 9 bases fitting TRBD1. The V gene end was trimmed by 8 bases and the J gene end by 3 bases; junction bases not matched to a gene: 8. CDR1 and CDR2 (germline): MNHEY, SMNVEV (reference sequence). The CDR3 has 15 residues. CDR3 bases: TGTGCCAGCGCCATGGGGACAGGGAACTACAATGAGCAGTTCTTC. Residues: CASAMGTGNYNEQFF.

This clonotype has just a few counts. The J gene is TRBJ2-7, the V gene TRBV4-3, with D tentatively TRBD1 (6 bases). V dropped 0 bases and J dropped 2 bases, with 11 bases sitting between them. Germline CDR1 reads LGHNA; CDR2 reads YSLEER. The CDR3 runs 15 residues. The CDR3 spells CASSQDWGRTYEQYF. CDR3 DNA sequence: TGCGCCAGCAGCCAAGATTGGGGGCGGACCTACGAGCAGTACTTC.

In its sample, this clonotype was seen a few times. This chain connects TRBV3-1 to TRBJ2-1; 8 bases match TRBD2. There are 16 residues in the CDR3. Germline V gene lookup returns CDR1 LGHDT and CDR2 YNNKEL (reference sequence). V lost 4 bases to trimming and J lost 2 bases; unmatched junction nucleotides: 7. CDR3 residues: CASSLERGRPYNEQFF. Written as DNA, the CDR3 is TGTGCCAGCAGCCTCGAGCGGGGGCGTCCCTACAATGAGCAGTTCTTC.

This clonotype was recorded a few times. The V gene is TRBV7-2, the J gene TRBJ1-1, with 7 bases matching TRBD1. This CDR3 contains 15 residues. Looked up from germline, CDR1 is SGHTA and CDR2 is FQGNSA. The V and J ends lost 3 bases and 4 bases, in that order; junction bases with no gene match: 8. This CDR3 is CASSLEQGRPTEAFF. The CDR3 nucleotides are TGTGCCAGCAGCTTGGAACAGGGGCGGCCCACTGAAGCTTTCTTT.

There are many counts of this clonotype. The rearrangement links TRBV5-1 to TRBJ1-2; 8 positions match TRBD1. CDR3 length: 14 residues. V was clipped by 8 bases and J by 5 bases; unmatched bases: 11. Germline assignment: CDR1 SGHRS and CDR2 YFSETQ. The CDR3 coding sequence is TGCGCCAGACCCACCCCAGGGGGCGATTATGGCTACACCTTC. This gives the protein CARPTPGGDYGYTF.

This clonotype was recorded only once. This chain links TRBV6-1 with TRBJ1-5, with a weak D call TRBD1 (5 bases). Between the trimmed V and J ends, which lost 6 bases and 3 bases, there was a span of 15 bases. The germline gives CDR1 MNHNS, CDR2 SASEGT. The CDR3 sequence is 15 residues long. The CDR3 DNA reads as TGTGCCAGCAGGATCCGGGACCTAGACAATCAGCCCCAGCATTTT. Its translation is CASRIRDLDNQPQHF.

The chain has TRBV10-3 and TRBJ2-1, with D possibly being TRBD2 (7 bases). This CDR3 contains 14 residues. V lost 8 bases and J 2 bases, leaving 13 bases between the germline ends. Germline loops: CDR1 ENHRY, CDR2 SYGVKD. This CDR3 reads CAIGRGGAYNEQFF. CDR3 in DNA: TGTGCCATCGGAAGGGGGGGCGCCTACAATGAGCAGTTCTTC.

This sequence joins TRBV6-5 and TRBJ1-6; 8 nucleotides align to TRBD1. CDR1 and CDR2 from the germline V gene are MNHEY and SVGAGI. V lost 2 bases, J lost 5 bases, and 2 bases stayed unmatched. The CDR3 spans 15 residues. CDR3 nucleotide sequence: TGTGCCAGCAGTTACGGACAGGGCAATAATTCACCCCTCCACTTT. Translating gives CASSYGQGNNSPLHF.

This clonotype showed up just once. The CDR3 reads CAWNGAGTEAFF. The CDR3 nucleotides are TGTGCCTGGAATGGGGCCGGCACTGAAGCTTTCTTT. This chain links TRBV30 with TRBJ1-1; tentative D call: TRBD1 (5 bases). V lost 4 bases and J 4 bases, leaving 10 bases between the germline ends. The V gene's germline CDR1 is GTSNPN and CDR2 SVGIG (reference sequence). The CDR3 spans 12 residues.

The rearrangement uses TRBV14 and TRBJ2-7, with TRBD1 identical over 12 bases. V lost 2 bases, J lost 4 bases, and 12 bases stayed unmatched. CDR1 is SGHDN and CDR2 is FVKESK in the germline V gene. The CDR3 runs 18 residues. CDR3 sequence: CASSQKPGQGASLYEQYF. CDR3 in DNA: TGTGCCAGCAGCCAAAAACCGGGACAGGGGGCGAGTCTTTACGAGCAGTACTTC.

This clonotype was detected ten times or more. The V call is TRBV20-1, the J call TRBJ1-5, with 7 bases matching TRBD1. The CDR3 sequence is 13 residues long. Trimming cost V 1 base and J 4 bases; bases outside gene matches: 1. Germline-derived CDR1 and CDR2 are DFQATT and SNEGSKA (reference sequence). DNA for the CDR3: TGCAGTGCTAGAGGACAGGGAAATCAGCCCCAGCATTTT. Its protein product is CSARGQGNQPQHF.

This clonotype appeared a few times. This sequence joins TRBV20-1 and TRBJ2-7; 12 bases are a match to TRBD2. The junction had 4 bases not matched to a gene; V was cut back by 5 bases and J by 2 bases. The CDR3 consists of 14 residues. Germline V gene data show CDR1 as DFQATT and CDR2 as SNEGSKA (reference sequence). The CDR3 nucleotides are TGCAGTGCTCACCGGACTAGCGGGGCCTACGAGCAGTACTTC. Translating gives CSAHRTSGAYEQYF.

This clonotype came up a few times. This sequence joins TRBV4-3 and TRBJ2-7, with D uncertain. The CDR3 is made up of 15 amino acids. Germline V CDR1 and CDR2: LGHNA, YSLEER. Trimming took off 0 bases at V and 3 bases at J, with 12 bases between the two ends. This CDR3 is CASSQDAESLYEQYF. The CDR3 DNA sequence: TGCGCCAGCAGCCAAGACGCAGAAAGCCTCTACGAGCAGTACTTC.

In its sample, this clonotype was seen many times. This CDR3 is CSVGTGVADTQYF. The CDR3 nucleotides are TGCAGCGTTGGGACAGGGGTTGCAGATACGCAGTATTTT. The rearrangement joins TRBV29-1 to TRBJ2-3; 9 bases fit TRBD1. CDR1 and CDR2 from the germline V gene are SQVTM and ANQGSEA. The CDR3 length is 13 residues. V was pared by 4 bases and J by 4 bases, with 3 bases of the junction left unmatched.

The CDR3 DNA reads as TGCAGTGCTAGGGCGACCTCTGGAAACACCATATATTTT. This encodes CSARATSGNTIYF. The chain uses TRBV20-1 and TRBJ1-3; D not resolved. The CDR3 extends over 13 amino acids. Trimming removed 3 bases at V and 0 bases at J, with 6 bases between. CDR1 is DFQATT and CDR2 is SNEGSKA in the germline V gene (reference sequence).

The sample holds many counts of this clonotype. The CDR3 coding sequence is TGTGCCATCAGTGAGGCCGGGACTCCGAACACCGGGGAGCTGTTTTTT. Translated, it gives CAISEAGTPNTGELFF. This chain uses TRBV10-3 with TRBJ2-2; possibly TRBD2 for D (6 bases). The CDR3 is 16 amino acids. The V gene's germline CDR1 is ENHRY and CDR2 SYGVKD. V lost 2 bases to trimming and J lost 0 bases, with 10 bases between them.

Many counts were recorded for this clonotype. The J gene is TRBJ1-2, the V gene TRBV7-2, with 10 bases matching TRBD1. The J segment lost 7 bases and the V segment lost 4 bases, leaving 9 bases of the junction unmatched. Germline CDR1 reads SGHTA; CDR2 reads FQGNSA. The CDR3 runs to 15 residues. The CDR3 bases are TGTGCCAGCAGCTACCCGGGACAGGGGAAGGGTGGCTACACCTTC. It specifies CASSYPGQGKGGYTF.

A few counts support this clonotype. The rearrangement joins TRBV29-1 to TRBJ2-5; tentative D call: TRBD2 (6 bases). V gave up 4 bases and J gave up 4 bases, with 19 bases separating them. Germline-derived CDR1 and CDR2 are SQVTM and ANQGSEA. The CDR3 spans 15 residues. CDR3 protein: CSVGLGGWGAETQYF. The CDR3 DNA reads as TGCAGCGTTGGACTGGGAGGTTGGGGCGCAGAGACCCAGTACTTC.

The J gene is TRBJ2-5, the V gene TRBV29-1; 8 bases map to TRBD1. CDR1 is SQVTM and CDR2 is ANQGSEA in the germline V gene. The V segment lost 0 bases and the J segment 4 bases; nucleotides outside the gene matches: 10. The CDR3 is made up of 16 amino acids. The CDR3 region is CSVEEGQGSRGETQYF. The CDR3 DNA follows: TGCAGCGTTGAAGAAGGACAGGGCTCGAGGGGAGAGACCCAGTACTTC.

The rearrangement uses TRBV12-5 and TRBJ2-1; 7 nucleotides match TRBD1. Germline V gene sequence: CDR1 LGHNT, CDR2 FRNRAP. V lost 3 bases to trimming and J lost 8 bases; unmatched junction nucleotides: 4. The CDR3 loop spans 13 amino acids. The CDR3 region is CASGFEGAYEQFF. CDR3 DNA sequence: TGTGCTAGTGGTTTCGAGGGGGCCTATGAGCAGTTCTTC.

V and J are TRBV4-3 and TRBJ1-6; D unresolved. The CDR3 runs to 13 residues. Between the trimmed V and J ends, which lost 4 bases and 10 bases, there was a span of 11 bases. The V gene's germline CDR1 is LGHNA and CDR2 YSLEER. The CDR3 here is CASSLEAGSPLHF. The CDR3 nucleotides are TGCGCCAGCAGCCTGGAGGCGGGGTCACCCCTCCACTTT.

The genes are TRBV6-5 and TRBJ1-2; no firm D call. Trimming left V 2 bases short and J 1 base short, with 8 bases between. The CDR3 extends over 14 amino acids. Germline CDR1 is MNHEY and CDR2 is SVGAGI. The CDR3 loop reads CASSYNVLNYGYTF. In DNA form, the CDR3 reads TGTGCCAGCAGTTACAACGTACTTAACTATGGCTACACCTTC.

This clonotype was seen a few times. The chain joins TRBV3-1 to TRBJ1-2, with D uncertain. Germline CDR1 reads LGHDT; CDR2 reads YNNKEL (reference sequence). Between the trimmed V and J ends, which lost 1 base and 4 bases, there was a span of 10 bases. This CDR3 spans 14 amino acids. The CDR3 bases are TGTGCCAGCAGCCAAGGAGCAGGACCCTATGGCTACACCTTC. Its protein is CASSQGAGPYGYTF.

This clonotype was seen more than once but under ten times. This chain joins TRBV28 and TRBJ1-5; no definite D call. Germline V gene sequence: CDR1 MDHEN, CDR2 SYDVKM. The CDR3 runs 15 residues. The germline V and J ends were trimmed by 8 bases and 5 bases, with 19 bases remaining between them. This CDR3 reads CASSLPRVFYQPQHF. CDR3 coding DNA: TGTGCCAGCTCCCTCCCCCGGGTCTTCTATCAGCCCCAGCATTTT. The whole variable domain, filled in from reference TRBV28 and TRBJ1-5, reads DVKVTQSSRYLVKRTGEKVFLECVQDMDHENMFWYRQDPGLGLRLIYFSYDVKMKEKGDIPEGYSVSREKKERFSLILESASTNQTSMYLCASSLPRVFYQPQHFGDGTRLSIL.

This chain joins TRBV5-1 and TRBJ2-1; D ambiguous. The germline CDR1 and CDR2 sequences are SGHRS and YFSETQ. The CDR3 loop spans 14 amino acids. Trimming took 4 bases from V and 5 from J, leaving 13 bases between them. As DNA, the CDR3 is TGCGCCAGCAGCAAGGCCGGGCCCAACAATGAGCAGTTCTTC. It encodes CASSKAGPNNEQFF.

V gene TRBV12-3 or TRBV12-4 combines with J gene TRBJ1-4; TRBD1 is a possible D gene (5 bases). This CDR3 has 13 residues. The germline V and J ends were trimmed by 7 bases and 10 bases, with 16 bases remaining between them. The CDR3 loop reads CASTSQIGGKLFF. The CDR3 region has the DNA TGTGCCAGCACTTCGCAGATCGGGGGAAAACTGTTTTTT.

Ten or more counts support this clonotype. The chain couples TRBV5-1 to TRBJ2-5, with 10 nucleotides matching TRBD2. CDR1 and CDR2 from the germline V gene are SGHRS and YFSETQ. Germline trimming cut 3 bases from V and 7 bases from J; bases unmatched to any gene: 12. The CDR3 is 16 amino acids. CDR3 sequence reads: CASSSASGGPTGTQYF. The CDR3 DNA follows: TGCGCCAGCAGCTCCGCTAGCGGGGGCCCAACGGGGACCCAGTACTTC. The complete variable domain, with remaining parts taken from reference TRBV5-1 and TRBJ2-5, reads KAGVTQTPRYLIKTRGQQVTLSCSPISGHRSVSWYQQTPGQGLQFLFEYFSETQRNKGNFPGRFSGRQFSNSRSEMNVSTLELGDSALYLCASSSASGGPTGTQYFGPGTRLLVL.

J is TRBJ2-1 and V is TRBV7-6; D might be TRBD1 (5 bases). The CDR3 covers 14 residues. Germline CDR1 and CDR2: SGHVS and FNYEAQ. Trimming left V 5 bases short and J 5 bases short, with 13 bases between. CDR3 sequence reads: CASSATRDDNEQFF. DNA for the CDR3: TGTGCCAGCAGCGCGACCAGGGATGACAATGAGCAGTTCTTC. The full variable domain, with the rest looked up from reference TRBV7-6 and TRBJ2-1, is GAGVSQSPRYKVTKRGQDVALRCDPISGHVSLYWYRQALGQGPEFLTYFNYEAQQDKSGLPNDRFSAERPEGSISTLTIQRTEQRDSAMYRCASSATRDDNEQFFGPGTRLTVL.